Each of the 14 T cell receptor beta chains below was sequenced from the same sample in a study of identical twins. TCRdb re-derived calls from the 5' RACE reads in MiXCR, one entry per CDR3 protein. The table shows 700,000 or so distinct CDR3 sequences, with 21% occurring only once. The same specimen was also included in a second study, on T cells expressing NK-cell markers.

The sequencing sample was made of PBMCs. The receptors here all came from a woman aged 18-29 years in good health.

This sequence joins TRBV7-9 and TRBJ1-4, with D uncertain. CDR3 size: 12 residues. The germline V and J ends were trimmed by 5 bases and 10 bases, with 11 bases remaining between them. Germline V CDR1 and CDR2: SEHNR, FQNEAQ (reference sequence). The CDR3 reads CASSRPEGKLFF. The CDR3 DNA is TGTGCCAGCAGCCGCCCCGAGGGAAAACTGTTTTTT.

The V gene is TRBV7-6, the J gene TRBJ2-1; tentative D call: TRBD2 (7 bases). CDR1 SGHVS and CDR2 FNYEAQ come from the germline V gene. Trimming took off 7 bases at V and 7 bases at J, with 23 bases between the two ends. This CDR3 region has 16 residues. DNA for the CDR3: TGTGCCAGCACCACCACGGGGGGCGCTCAAGGAAATGAGCAGTTCTTC. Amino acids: CASTTTGGAQGNEQFF.

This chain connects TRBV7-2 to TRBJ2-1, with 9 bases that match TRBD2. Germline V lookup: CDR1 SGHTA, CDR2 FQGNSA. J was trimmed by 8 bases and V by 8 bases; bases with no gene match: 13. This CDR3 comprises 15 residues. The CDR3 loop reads CASQYSGSGVYEQFF. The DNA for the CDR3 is TGTGCCAGCCAATATAGCGGGAGCGGGGTCTATGAGCAGTTCTTC.

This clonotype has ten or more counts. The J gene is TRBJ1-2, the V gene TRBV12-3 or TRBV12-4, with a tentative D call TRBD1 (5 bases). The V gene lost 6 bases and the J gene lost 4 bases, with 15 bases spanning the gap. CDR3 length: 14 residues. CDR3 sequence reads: CASSTPGRSYGYTF. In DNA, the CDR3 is TGTGCCAGCAGCACCCCAGGGAGGTCCTATGGCTACACCTTC.

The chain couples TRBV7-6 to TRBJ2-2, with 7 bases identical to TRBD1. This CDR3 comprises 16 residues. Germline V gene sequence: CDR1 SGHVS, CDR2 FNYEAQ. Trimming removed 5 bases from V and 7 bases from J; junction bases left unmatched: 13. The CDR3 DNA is TGTGCCAGCAGCCACTCACAGGGGCGGTGGGACGGGGAGCTGTTTTTT. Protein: CASSHSQGRWDGELFF.

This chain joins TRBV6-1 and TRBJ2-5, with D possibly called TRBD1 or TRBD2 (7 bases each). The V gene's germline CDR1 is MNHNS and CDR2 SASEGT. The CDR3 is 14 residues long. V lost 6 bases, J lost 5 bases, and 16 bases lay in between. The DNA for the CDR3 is TGTGCCAGCAGAGGACCAGGGGGGGCCGAGACCCAGTACTTC. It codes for CASRGPGGAETQYF.

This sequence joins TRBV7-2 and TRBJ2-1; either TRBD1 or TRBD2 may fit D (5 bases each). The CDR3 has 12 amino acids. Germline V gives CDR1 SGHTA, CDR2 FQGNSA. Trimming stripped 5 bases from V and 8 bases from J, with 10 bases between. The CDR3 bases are TGTGCCAGCAGCGTAATGGGGGATGAGCAGTTCTTC. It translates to CASSVMGDEQFF.

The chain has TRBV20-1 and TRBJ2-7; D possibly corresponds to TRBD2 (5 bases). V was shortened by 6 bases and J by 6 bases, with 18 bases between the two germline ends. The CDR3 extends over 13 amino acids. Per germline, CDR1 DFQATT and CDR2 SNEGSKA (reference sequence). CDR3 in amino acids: CSANSDVGSEQYF. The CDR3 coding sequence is TGCAGTGCCAATTCGGACGTTGGGAGCGAGCAGTACTTC.

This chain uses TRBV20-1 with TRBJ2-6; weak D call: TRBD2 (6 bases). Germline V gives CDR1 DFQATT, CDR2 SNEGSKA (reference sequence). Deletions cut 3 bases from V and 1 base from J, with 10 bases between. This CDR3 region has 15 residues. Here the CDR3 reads CSARIGGSGANVLTF. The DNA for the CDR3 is TGCAGTGCTAGGATTGGAGGGTCTGGGGCCAACGTCCTGACTTTC.

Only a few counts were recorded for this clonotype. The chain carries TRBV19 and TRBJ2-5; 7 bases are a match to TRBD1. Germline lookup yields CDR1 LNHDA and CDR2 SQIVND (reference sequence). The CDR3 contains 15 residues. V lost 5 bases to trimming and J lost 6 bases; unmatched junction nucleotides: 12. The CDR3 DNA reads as TGTGCCAGTAGTCCTCCTGGGGGACAGTCGAAGACCCAGTACTTC. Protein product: CASSPPGGQSKTQYF.

The CDR3 sequence is CASSSGRRTSGFSAYEQYF. DNA of the CDR3: TGTGCCAGCAGCTCGGGGCGGCGGACTAGCGGGTTTTCAGCCTACGAGCAGTACTTC. J is TRBJ2-7 and V is TRBV7-3; 11 bases fit TRBD2. V dropped 4 bases and J dropped 2; count of bases not matched to a gene: 16. The CDR3 length is 19 residues. The V gene's germline CDR1 is SGHTA and CDR2 FQGTGA.

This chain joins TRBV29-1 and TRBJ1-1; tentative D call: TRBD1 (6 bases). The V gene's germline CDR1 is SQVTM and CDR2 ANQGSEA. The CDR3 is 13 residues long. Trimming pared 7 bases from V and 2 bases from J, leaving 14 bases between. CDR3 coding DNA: TGCAGCGCCGGAGGGGGGCCAAACACTGAAGCTTTCTTT. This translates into CSAGGGPNTEAFF.

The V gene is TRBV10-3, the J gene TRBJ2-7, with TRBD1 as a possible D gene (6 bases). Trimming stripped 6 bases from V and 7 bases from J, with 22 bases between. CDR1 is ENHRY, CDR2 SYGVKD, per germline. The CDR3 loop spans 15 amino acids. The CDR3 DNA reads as TGTGCCATCAGGAGGCAAGAACAGGGATCGTCTGAGCAGTACTTC. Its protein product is CAIRRQEQGSSEQYF.

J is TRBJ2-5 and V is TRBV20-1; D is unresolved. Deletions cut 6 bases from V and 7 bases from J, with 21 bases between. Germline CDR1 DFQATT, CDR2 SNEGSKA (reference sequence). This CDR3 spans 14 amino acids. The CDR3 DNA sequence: TGCAGTGCCGAATCTTTAGACCAGTGGGGGACCCAGTACTTC. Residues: CSAESLDQWGTQYF.